This T cell receptor beta chain was obtained from a study of blood T cell repertoires in COVID-19. Study-wide background: The United States, Italy and Spain supplied acute and convalescent COVID-19 samples.

The junction had 5 bases not matched to a gene; V was cut back by 3 bases and J by 3 bases. The germline CDR1 and CDR2 sequences are SGHRS and YFSETQ. CDR3 length equals 15 residues. Authors' analysis steps: Researchers report that nucleated cell counts were estimated from reference gene primer amplification. Only in-frame clones appear in the TCRdb table, and some are missing; sequencing was by immunoSEQ multiplex PCR. V and J calls and clone size follow that table, whereas D and trimming were derived from the DNA. The repertoire holds 150,000 to 200,000 clones, approximately 90% seen once, with under 30% in the top ten.

The sequencing sample was made of peripheral blood. This TCR came from a man in his 60s with acute or convalescent COVID-19. The chain couples TRBV5-1 to TRBJ1-3; 8 nucleotides line up with TRBD1. The CDR3 coding sequence is TGCGCCAGCAGCTCGACAGGGGTAGTTGGAAACACCATATATTTT. This translates into CASSSTGVVGNTIYF. Looking up the rest from reference TRBV5-1 and TRBJ1-3 gives the full variable domain: KAGVTQTPRYLIKTRGQQVTLSCSPISGHRSVSWYQQTPGQGLQFLFEYFSETQRNKGNFPGRFSGRQFSNSRSEMNVSTLELGDSALYLCASSSTGVVGNTIYFGEGSWLTVV.